The source of this T cell receptor (beta chain) is a study of HIV-infected patients and healthy controls. About 500 ng RNA was reverse transcribed with alpha and beta constant-region primers. Separate chain-specific third strand synthesis with multiplexing indices produced the alpha and beta libraries. TCRdb re-called the 5' RACE reads with MiXCR, one entry per CDR3 protein. The sample yields under 25,000 distinct CDR3 sequences, almost 9% seen once. The table lists this clonotype with many counts. All unsorted peripheral T cells were captured because whole blood was used without fractionation. The germline CDR1 and CDR2 sequences are SQVTM and ANQGSEA. The CDR3 sequence is 12 residues long. Trimming cost V 6 bases and J 2 bases, with 10 bases left between them.

Source material: blood. The chain has TRBV29-1 and TRBJ1-1, with D unclear. The receptor was isolated from an adult in good health. The CDR3 loop is CSVDPRNTEAFF. In DNA form, the CDR3 reads TGCAGCGTCGACCCAAGAAACACTGAAGCTTTCTTT.